These T cell receptor beta chains were read from a single sample in a study of cytomegalovirus exposure and HLA in healthy donors. Method: immunoSEQ multiplex PCR; TCRdb's copy keeps in-frame clones and lacks some. The sample yields 95,000 to 150,000 clones, roughly 82% seen once. The sequenced sample was PBMCs. The receptors here all came from a human donor in good health. Both conserved end residues are part of each CDR3. Fields, in order: CDR3 protein, CDR3 DNA, J gene, V gene, clone size, D gene. The D gene is left open where the match is weak. Only some rows state a clone size, as once, few, many or a class for expanded clones.

CDR3aa: CASSPGGTGEAEQYF
CDR3nt: TGCGCCAGCAGCCCGGGAGGGACAGGGGAGGCCGAGCAGTACTTC
j_gene: TRBJ2-7
v_gene: TRBV5-1
abundance: NA
d_gene: TRBD1

CDR3aa: CASGGPVNEQFF
CDR3nt: TGTGCCAGCGGAGGGCCGGTAAATGAGCAGTTCTTC
j_gene: TRBJ2-1
v_gene: TRBV5-6
abundance: few
d_gene: NA

CDR3aa: CASSIRTGVNTEAFF
CDR3nt: TGTGCCAGCAGCATCAGAACAGGGGTGAACACTGAAGCTTTCTTT
j_gene: TRBJ1-1
v_gene: TRBV11-2
abundance: NA
d_gene: TRBD1

CDR3aa: CAISQAPNYGYTF
CDR3nt: TGTGCCATCAGTCAGGCTCCTAACTATGGCTACACCTTC
j_gene: TRBJ1-2
v_gene: TRBV10-3
abundance: NA
d_gene: NA

CDR3aa: CASSSLATVRHTGELFF
CDR3nt: TGTGCCAGCAGCTCACTAGCGACAGTAAGACACACCGGGGAGCTGTTTTTT
j_gene: TRBJ2-2
v_gene: TRBV11-2
abundance: NA
d_gene: TRBD2

CDR3aa: CASSERGRSSYNSPLHF
CDR3nt: TGTGCCAGCAGTGAAAGGGGCAGGAGCTCCTATAATTCACCCCTCCACTTT
j_gene: TRBJ1-6
v_gene: TRBV25-1
abundance: NA
d_gene: NA

CDR3aa: CASSSGTDTQYF
CDR3nt: TGTGCCAGCAGTAGCGGGACAGATACGCAGTATTTT
j_gene: TRBJ2-3
v_gene: TRBV28
abundance: NA
d_gene: NA

CDR3aa: CASTLIQSGELFF
CDR3nt: TGTGCCAGCACTCTGATACAGTCCGGGGAGCTGTTTTTT
j_gene: TRBJ2-2
v_gene: TRBV6-1
abundance: NA
d_gene: NA

CDR3aa: CASTQYGTASEKLFF
CDR3nt: TGTGCCAGCACCCAATACGGGACAGCCTCCGAAAAACTGTTTTTT
j_gene: TRBJ1-4
v_gene: TRBV9
abundance: few
d_gene: TRBD1

CDR3aa: CASSAPQGLGTEAFF
CDR3nt: TGCGCCAGCAGTGCCCCTCAAGGACTGGGGACTGAAGCTTTCTTT
j_gene: TRBJ1-1
v_gene: TRBV10-2
abundance: NA
d_gene: NA

CDR3aa: CASSEGATEAFF
CDR3nt: TGTGCCAGCAGCGAGGGGGCCACTGAAGCTTTCTTT
j_gene: TRBJ1-1
v_gene: TRBV2
abundance: NA
d_gene: TRBD1

CDR3aa: CASILSGYTGELFF
CDR3nt: TGTGCCAGCATCCTTTCCGGTTACACCGGGGAGCTGTTTTTT
j_gene: TRBJ2-2
v_gene: TRBV7-9
abundance: NA
d_gene: NA

CDR3aa: CASSLSRGGEQYF
CDR3nt: TGTGCCAGCAGCTTGTCTCGGGGGGGGGAGCAGTACTTC
j_gene: TRBJ2-7
v_gene: TRBV7-9
abundance: NA
d_gene: TRBD2

CDR3aa: CASSLRGTNEKLFF
CDR3nt: TGTGCCAGCAGTCTTAGGGGGACTAATGAAAAACTGTTTTTT
j_gene: TRBJ1-4
v_gene: TRBV6-5
abundance: NA
d_gene: NA

CDR3aa: CASSIGLAGAYEQYF
CDR3nt: TGTGCCAGCAGTATTGGACTAGCGGGGGCCTACGAGCAGTACTTC
j_gene: TRBJ2-7
v_gene: TRBV27
abundance: few
d_gene: TRBD2

CDR3aa: CASSDRENTGELFF
CDR3nt: TGCGCCAGCAGCGACAGGGAAAACACCGGGGAGCTGTTTTTT
j_gene: TRBJ2-2
v_gene: TRBV4-1
abundance: NA
d_gene: TRBD1